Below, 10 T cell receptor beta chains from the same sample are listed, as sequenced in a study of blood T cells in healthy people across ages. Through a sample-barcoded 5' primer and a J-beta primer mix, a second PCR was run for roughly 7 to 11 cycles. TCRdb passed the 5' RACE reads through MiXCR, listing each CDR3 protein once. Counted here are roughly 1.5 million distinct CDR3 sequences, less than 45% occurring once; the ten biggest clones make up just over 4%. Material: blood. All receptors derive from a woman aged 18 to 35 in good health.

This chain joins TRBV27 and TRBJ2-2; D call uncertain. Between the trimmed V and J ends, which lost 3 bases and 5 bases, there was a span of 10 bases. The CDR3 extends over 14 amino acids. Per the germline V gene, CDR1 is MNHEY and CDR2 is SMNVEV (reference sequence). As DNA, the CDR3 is TGTGCCAGCAGTTTTGGCCTCCAAACCGGGGAGCTGTTTTTT. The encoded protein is CASSFGLQTGELFF.

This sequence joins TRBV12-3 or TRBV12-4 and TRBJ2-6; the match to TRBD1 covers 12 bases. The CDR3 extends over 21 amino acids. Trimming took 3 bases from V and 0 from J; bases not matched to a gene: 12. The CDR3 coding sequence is TGTGCCAGCAGTTTCTGGGACAGGGGGCTTTTGAGGGACTCTGGGGCCAACGTCCTGACTTTC. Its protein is CASSFWDRGLLRDSGANVLTF.

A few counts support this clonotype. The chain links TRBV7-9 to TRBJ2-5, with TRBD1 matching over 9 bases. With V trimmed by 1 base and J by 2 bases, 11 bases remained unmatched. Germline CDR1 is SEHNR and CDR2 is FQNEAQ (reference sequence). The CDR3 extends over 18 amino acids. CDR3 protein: CASSLGWAGTGSQETQYF. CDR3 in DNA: TGTGCCAGCAGCTTAGGTTGGGCTGGGACAGGGAGTCAAGAGACCCAGTACTTC. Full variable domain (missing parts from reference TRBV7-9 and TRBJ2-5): DTGVSQNPRHKITKRGQNVTFRCDPISEHNRLYWYRQTLGQGPEFLTYFQNEAQLEKSRLLSDRFSAERPKGSFSTLEIQRTEQGDSAMYLCASSLGWAGTGSQETQYFGPGTRLLVL.

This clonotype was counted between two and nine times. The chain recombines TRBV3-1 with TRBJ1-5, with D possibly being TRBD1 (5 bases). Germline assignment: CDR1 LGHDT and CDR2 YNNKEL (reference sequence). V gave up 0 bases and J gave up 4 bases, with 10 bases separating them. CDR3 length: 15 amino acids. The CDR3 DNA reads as TGTGCCAGCAGCCAAGAAGACAGCCCAAATCAGCCCCAGCATTTT. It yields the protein CASSQEDSPNQPQHF.

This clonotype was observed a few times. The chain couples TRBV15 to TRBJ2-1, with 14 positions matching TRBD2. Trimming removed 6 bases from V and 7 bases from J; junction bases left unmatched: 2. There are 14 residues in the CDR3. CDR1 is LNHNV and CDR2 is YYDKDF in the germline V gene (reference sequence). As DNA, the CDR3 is TGTGCCACCAGAGGGACTAGCGGGAGTAATGAGCAGTTCTTC. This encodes CATRGTSGSNEQFF.

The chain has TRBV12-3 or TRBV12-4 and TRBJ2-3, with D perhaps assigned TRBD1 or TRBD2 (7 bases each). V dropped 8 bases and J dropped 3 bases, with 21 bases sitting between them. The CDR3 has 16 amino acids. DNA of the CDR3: TGTGCCAGCTCATCCGGGGGGACAGTCCGGACAGATACGCAGTATTTT. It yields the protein CASSSGGTVRTDTQYF.

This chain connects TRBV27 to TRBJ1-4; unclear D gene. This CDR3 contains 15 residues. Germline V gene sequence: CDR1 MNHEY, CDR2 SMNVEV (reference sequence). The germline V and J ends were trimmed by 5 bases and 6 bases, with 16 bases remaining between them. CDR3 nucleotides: TGTGCCAGCAGTCCGAGGACCCTACGGGATGAAAAACTGTTTTTT. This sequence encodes CASSPRTLRDEKLFF.

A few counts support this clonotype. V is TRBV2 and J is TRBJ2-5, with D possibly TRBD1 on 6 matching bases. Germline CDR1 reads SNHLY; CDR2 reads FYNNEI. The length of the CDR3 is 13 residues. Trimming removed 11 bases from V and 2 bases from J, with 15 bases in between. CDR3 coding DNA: TGTGCCTGTACCCGGACAGTACAAGAGACCCAGTACTTC. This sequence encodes CACTRTVQETQYF.

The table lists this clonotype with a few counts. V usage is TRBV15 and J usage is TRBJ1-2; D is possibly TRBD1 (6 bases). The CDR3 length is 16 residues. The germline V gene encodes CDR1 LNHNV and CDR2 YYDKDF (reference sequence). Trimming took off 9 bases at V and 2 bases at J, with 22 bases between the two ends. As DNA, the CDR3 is TGTGCCACGAAGCCAGAAATACCAGACAGGAACTATGGCTACACCTTC. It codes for CATKPEIPDRNYGYTF. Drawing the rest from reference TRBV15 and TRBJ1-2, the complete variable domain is DAMVIQNPRYQVTQFGKPVTLSCSQTLNHNVMYWYQQKSSQAPKLLFHYYDKDFNNEADTPDNFQSRRPNTSFCFLDIRSPGLGDTAMYLCATKPEIPDRNYGYTFGSGTRLTVV.

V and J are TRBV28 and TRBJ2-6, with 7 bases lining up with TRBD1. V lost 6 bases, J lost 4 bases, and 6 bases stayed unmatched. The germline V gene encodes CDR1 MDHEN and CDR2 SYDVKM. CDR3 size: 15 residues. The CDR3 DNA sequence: TGTGCCAGCAGAGTACAGGGGACCGGGGCCAACGTCCTGACTTTC. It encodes CASRVQGTGANVLTF. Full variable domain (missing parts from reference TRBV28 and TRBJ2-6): DVKVTQSSRYLVKRTGEKVFLECVQDMDHENMFWYRQDPGLGLRLIYFSYDVKMKEKGDIPEGYSVSREKKERFSLILESASTNQTSMYLCASRVQGTGANVLTFGAGSRLTVL.